Below are 9 T cell receptor beta chains sequenced from a single sample in a study of blood T cell repertoires in COVID-19. TCRdb keeps only in-frame clones here, not all; method: immunoSEQ multiplex PCR. This table holds 250,000 to 300,000 clones, 80% to 95% found once. Sequencing was done on a sample of peripheral blood. Every receptor here comes from a woman aged 30 to 39 with COVID-19, enrolled during active disease.

The V and J genes are TRBV3-1 (or the pseudogene TRBV3-2) and TRBJ1-3; tentative D call: TRBD1 (5 bases). The CDR3 is 16 residues long. From germline, CDR1 is LGHDT and CDR2 YNNKEL (reference sequence). Trimming removed 1 base at V and 4 bases at J, with 14 bases between. The DNA of the CDR3 is TGTGCCAGCAGCCAAGGGGGTAGGAGGGGAGGAAACACCATATATTTT. Translating gives CASSQGGRRGGNTIYF.

The V and J genes are TRBV27 and TRBJ2-2; 7 bases are shared with TRBD2. From germline, CDR1 is MNHEY and CDR2 SMNVEV (reference sequence). J gave up 3 bases and V 10 bases, and 2 bases lay outside the gene matches. This CDR3 is 12 amino acids long. DNA of the CDR3: TGTGCCACCAGCGGGGACACCGGGGAGCTGTTTTTT. Translating it yields CATSGDTGELFF.

The J gene is TRBJ2-1, the V gene TRBV5-1; TRBD2 is a possible D gene (5 bases). V lost 4 bases and J lost 5, with 13 bases in between. The CDR3 totals 14 residues. CDR1 SGHRS and CDR2 YFSETQ come from the germline V gene. CDR3 in DNA: TGCGCCAGCAGCCCCTCGGACTGGGACAATGAGCAGTTCTTC. Translating it yields CASSPSDWDNEQFF.

The chain links TRBV28 to TRBJ2-1; 9 bases fit TRBD1. Germline-derived CDR1 and CDR2 are MDHEN and SYDVKM. The CDR3 sequence is 15 residues long. The junction had 4 bases not matched to a gene; V was cut back by 4 bases and J by 3 bases. CDR3 in amino acids: CASSYRGPVYNEQFF. CDR3 in DNA: TGTGCCAGCAGTTACAGGGGGCCGGTCTACAATGAGCAGTTCTTC.

The V call is TRBV6-6, the J call TRBJ2-3; 10 bases align to TRBD2. The CDR3 extends over 15 amino acids. After removal of 5 bases from V and 1 base from J, the junction contained 3 bases not matched to a gene. Germline lookup yields CDR1 MNHNY and CDR2 SVGAGI (reference sequence). The CDR3 protein is CASSLGTSGTDTQYF. CDR3 in DNA: TGTGCCAGCAGTCTCGGGACTAGCGGCACAGATACGCAGTATTTT.

The chain has TRBV30 and TRBJ1-1; TRBD1 might be the D (5 bases). V gave up 5 bases and J gave up 1 base, with 17 bases separating them. The germline V gene encodes CDR1 GTSNPN and CDR2 SVGIG (reference sequence). The CDR3 consists of 15 residues. The CDR3, as DNA: TGTGCCTGGTCGGGAGGGGCAGGTACGAACACTGAAGCTTTCTTT. Translating it yields CAWSGGAGTNTEAFF.

The V call is TRBV2, the J call TRBJ2-1, with 8 nucleotides matching TRBD2. Germline CDR1 and CDR2: SNHLY and FYNNEI. There are 14 residues in the CDR3. J lost 5 bases, V lost 4 bases, and 4 bases had no gene match. CDR3 sequence (DNA): TGTGCCAGCAGTGTAGGTAGCGGGAACAATGAGCAGTTCTTC. This sequence encodes CASSVGSGNNEQFF.

As to this clone: At one end the junction does not follow the germline gene, possibly because of a read error. Other DNA sequences in this specimen translate into the identical CDR3. The rearrangement links TRBV3-1 (or the pseudogene TRBV3-2) to TRBJ1-1; D is unresolved. The germline V gene encodes CDR1 LGHDT and CDR2 YNNKEL (reference sequence). This CDR3 has 14 amino acids. The CDR3 loop reads CASSQEGGWTEAFF. For the CDR3, the DNA is TGTGCCAGCAGTCAAGAGGGAGGTTGGACTGAAGCTTTCTTT.

This chain connects TRBV28 to TRBJ1-3; no clear D gene. Germline V gene data show CDR1 as MDHEN and CDR2 as SYDVKM. With 2 bases removed from V and 1 base from J, the gap between germline ends came to 9 bases. The CDR3 totals 15 residues. This CDR3 is CASSLNLASGNTIYF. CDR3 nucleotide sequence: TGTGCCAGCAGTTTAAATTTGGCATCTGGAAACACCATATATTTT.